The 5 T cell receptor beta chains below all came from one sample that was sequenced in a study of regulatory T cells in long-lasting Graves disease. With iRepertoire HTBI primers and Arm-PCR of CDR3 regions, TCR beta libraries were built. TCRdb analysed the multiplex PCR reads with MiXCR anew, one entry per CDR3 protein. This sample has about 430,000 distinct CDR3 sequences, with approximately 15% found just once. Specified time point: newly diagnosed GD, antithyroid drugs for less than 3 months. PBMC RNA served as the TCR library source. The same sample was also used in a study of T cells in Graves' hyperthyroidism and ophthalmopathy.

Specimen: peripheral blood mononuclear cells (PBMCs), collected at new diagnosis, from a patient treated with antithyroid drugs. The receptors shown here come from a woman in her 40s with Graves disease.

This clonotype occurred many times. CDR3 sequence: CSVQRTGSYEQYF. The CDR3 coding sequence is TGCAGCGTCCAAAGGACAGGGTCCTACGAGCAGTACTTC. This chain joins TRBV29-1 and TRBJ2-7; TRBD1 matches at 8 bases. CDR3 length equals 13 residues. V trimming: 6 bases; J trimming: 1 base; junction bases outside the gene matches: 5. Germline-derived CDR1 and CDR2 are SQVTM and ANQGSEA.

This clonotype was counted at least ten times. V usage is TRBV3-1 and J usage is TRBJ2-3; either TRBD1 or TRBD2 may fit D (6 bases each). CDR3 length: 15 amino acids. Germline assignment: CDR1 LGHDT and CDR2 YNNKEL (reference sequence). V was trimmed by 5 bases and J by 0 bases, leaving 12 bases between them. DNA for the CDR3: TGTGCCAGCAGCTATAAGGGGGGAAGCACAGATACGCAGTATTTT. Amino acid sequence: CASSYKGGSTDTQYF.

This clonotype was counted at least ten times. The chain recombines TRBV11-2 with TRBJ2-1; D might be TRBD2 (6 bases). V was clipped by 5 bases and J by 1 base, with 12 bases between them. The CDR3 consists of 15 residues. CDR1 and CDR2 from the germline V gene are SGHAT and FQNNGV. The CDR3 bases are TGTGCCAGCAGCCCCCGCCGGGGGTCCTACAATGAGCAGTTCTTC. This encodes CASSPRRGSYNEQFF.

In this sample, this clonotype turned up many times. This sequence joins TRBV13 and TRBJ2-1; D is unclear. The ends were cut back, 5 bases at V and 9 bases at J, with 11 bases in the middle. CDR3 size: 12 residues. CDR1 and CDR2 from the germline V gene are PRHDT and FYEKMQ (reference sequence). DNA for the CDR3: TGTGCCAGCAGCCTACGCGAGTTTGAGCAGTTCTTC. Its protein product is CASSLREFEQFF.

This clonotype was seen ten or more times. The chain recombines TRBV12-3 or TRBV12-4 with TRBJ2-7; a weak D match, TRBD2 (5 bases). Trimming removed 3 bases at V and 3 bases at J, with 15 bases between. This CDR3 has 15 residues. The CDR3 DNA sequence: TGTGCCAGCAGTTTCGGTACCTCACTAGTCTACGAGCAGTACTTC. Protein sequence: CASSFGTSLVYEQYF.